Presented here are 18 T cell receptor beta chains from one specimen sequenced in a study of T-cell reconstitution after alpha-beta-depleted transplantation in children. Unique molecular identifiers were incorporated into the prepared TCRbeta library. One entry per CDR3 protein results from TCRdb running MiXCR on the PCR reads. The data hold some 200,000 distinct CDR3 sequences, with about a tenth observed a single time. Sequencing was performed on PBMCs from the stem cell graft donor, taken from the stem cell graft. Source of these receptors: a human donor who donated a stem cell graft to a child with acute lymphoblastic leukemia.

At least ten counts were recorded for this clonotype. The chain is built from TRBV5-1 and TRBJ2-7; 9 bases map to TRBD1. The length of the CDR3 is 15 residues. Trimming cost V 2 bases and J 2 bases; bases outside gene matches: 5. CDR1 and CDR2 (germline): SGHRS, YFSETQ. Here the CDR3 reads CASSFPGQGAYEQYF. The CDR3 bases are TGCGCCAGCAGCTTCCCGGGACAGGGAGCCTACGAGCAGTACTTC.

There are a few counts of this clonotype. The chain links TRBV20-1 to TRBJ2-5, with 7 bases matching TRBD2. CDR1 and CDR2 from the germline V gene are DFQATT and SNEGSKA (reference sequence). Trimming cost V 0 bases and J 2 bases; bases outside gene matches: 18. This CDR3 has 19 residues. The CDR3 nucleotides read TGCAGTGCTAGAGATTGGCGCAGGGCTGGGGGGGGTGGGCAAGAGACCCAGTACTTC. Its translation is CSARDWRRAGGGGQETQYF.

This clonotype was detected ten times or more. This sequence joins TRBV7-9 and TRBJ2-5; D assignment may be TRBD1 or TRBD2 (5 bases each). Germline values: CDR1 SEHNR, CDR2 FQNEAQ (reference sequence). The CDR3 is 16 residues long. Trimming stripped 2 bases from V and 5 bases from J, with 18 bases between. The CDR3: CASSLLIGQASETQYF. The CDR3 DNA reads as TGTGCCAGCAGCTTATTGATCGGACAAGCTAGCGAGACCCAGTACTTC.

V is TRBV18 and J is TRBJ2-2; no reliable D call. This CDR3 has 17 residues. From germline, CDR1 is KGHSH and CDR2 LQKENI. V lost 1 base, J lost 0 bases, and 12 bases lay in between. CDR3 bases: TGTGCCAGCTCACCACACCCAGACCCCGCGAACACCGGGGAGCTGTTTTTT. Translated: CASSPHPDPANTGELFF. The whole variable domain, filled in from reference TRBV18 and TRBJ2-2, reads NAGVMQNPRHLVRRRGQEARLRCSPMKGHSHVYWYRQLPEEGLKFMVYLQKENIIDESGMPKERFSAEFPKEGPSILRIQQVVRGDSAAYFCASSPHPDPANTGELFFGEGSRLTVL.

This clonotype was recorded many times. V and J are TRBV20-1 and TRBJ2-7; D is possibly TRBD1 or TRBD2 (5 bases each). The CDR3 totals 13 residues. V was cut by 6 bases and J by 5 bases, with 17 bases left in between. Germline CDR1 DFQATT, CDR2 SNEGSKA (reference sequence). The CDR3 DNA sequence: TGCAGTGCCCCGTCGGCAGGGAGAAACGAGCAGTACTTC. Protein sequence: CSAPSAGRNEQYF.

This clonotype has at least ten counts. The chain uses TRBV5-1 and TRBJ2-3, with D possibly matching TRBD1 (6 bases). The CDR3 sequence is 13 residues long. Germline assignment: CDR1 SGHRS and CDR2 YFSETQ. The V end was cut by 1 base, the J end by 5 bases, with 8 bases between. In DNA form, the CDR3 reads TGCGCCAGCAGCTTGCCACAGGGAGATACGCAGTATTTT. Its translation: CASSLPQGDTQYF.

This clonotype was seen ten or more times. The chain uses TRBV5-1 and TRBJ2-7; 8 positions match TRBD1. Germline CDR1 reads SGHRS; CDR2 reads YFSETQ. This CDR3 is 16 amino acids long. With 3 bases clipped from V and 0 bases from J, the junction kept 8 bases outside the gene matches. Written as DNA, the CDR3 is TGCGCCAGCAGCTCGGTACACGGACAGGGCTCCTACGAGCAGTACTTC. Translation gives CASSSVHGQGSYEQYF.

This clonotype was recorded many times. The V and J genes are TRBV21-1 and TRBJ2-2; the table's D call, TRBD1, was not checked against the DNA. TRBV21-1 is labeled a pseudogene. The CDR3 sequence is 13 residues long. The CDR3 is CASSPGGVWELFF. CDR3 DNA: TGTGCCAGCAGCCCAGGGGGAGTTTGGGAGCTGTTTTTT.

J is TRBJ1-4 and V is TRBV7-9; TRBD1 is a possible D gene (6 bases). Trimming pared 5 bases from V and 7 bases from J, leaving 23 bases between. Germline assignment: CDR1 SEHNR and CDR2 FQNEAQ (reference sequence). The CDR3 loop spans 17 amino acids. The DNA for the CDR3 is TGTGCCAGCAGCCCCCGCGGGAATTGGCAGGGGTCTGAAAAACTGTTTTTT. The encoded protein is CASSPRGNWQGSEKLFF.

In its sample, this clonotype was seen a few times. An end of the junction differs from the germline gene, which may be a read error. The chain couples TRBV6-1 to TRBJ1-5, with 7 bases that match TRBD1. CDR3 length: 16 amino acids. In germline, CDR1 is MNHNS, CDR2 SASEGT. The CDR3 region is CASRPTGEGSNQTQHF. The CDR3 DNA reads TGTGCCAGCAGACCCACAGGGGAGGGGAGCAATCAGACCCAGCATTTT.

This clonotype was recorded many times. The chain recombines TRBV5-4 with TRBJ1-1; TRBD1 is a possible D gene (6 bases). The CDR3 covers 13 residues. Trimming stripped 7 bases from V and 6 bases from J, with 16 bases between. Germline CDR1 reads SGHNT; CDR2 reads YYREEE (reference sequence). CDR3: CASAVQGSAEAFF. The CDR3 nucleotides are TGTGCCAGCGCAGTTCAGGGGAGCGCTGAAGCTTTCTTT.

This clonotype was counted ten times or more. This chain uses TRBV4-2 with TRBJ2-5; 9 nucleotides match TRBD2. This CDR3 is 16 amino acids long. Per germline, CDR1 LGHNA and CDR2 YNFKEQ. J was trimmed by 2 bases and V by 1 base; bases with no gene match: 5. The CDR3 loop reads CASSQAASGNQETQYF. CDR3 in DNA: TGTGCCAGCAGCCAAGCGGCTAGCGGGAATCAAGAGACCCAGTACTTC.

This clonotype was picked up a small number of times. This chain uses TRBV7-2 with TRBJ2-3, with D possibly matching TRBD2 (6 bases). CDR3 length equals 14 residues. The germline V gene encodes CDR1 SGHTA and CDR2 FQGNSA. V was clipped by 1 base and J by 9 bases, with 14 bases between them. CDR3 coding DNA: TGTGCCAGCAGCTTAGTGGCTAGACGGGAGACGCAGTATTTT. This gives the protein CASSLVARRETQYF.

This clonotype has just a few counts. The chain's CDR3 is CSAKRGEMNTEAFF. Written as DNA, the CDR3 is TGCAGTGCCAAACGGGGGGAGATGAACACTGAAGCTTTCTTT. The V and J genes are TRBV20-1 and TRBJ1-1; possible D gene TRBD1, 5 bases. V was cut by 6 bases and J by 0 bases, with 14 bases left in between. CDR1 is DFQATT, CDR2 SNEGSKA, per germline (reference sequence). The CDR3 contains 14 residues.

This chain joins TRBV5-1 and TRBJ1-3, with D possibly matching TRBD1 (6 bases). The CDR3 consists of 16 residues. Germline V gene lookup returns CDR1 SGHRS and CDR2 YFSETQ. Trimming took 7 bases from V and 0 from J, leaving 17 bases between them. The CDR3, as DNA: TGCGCCAGCGGAAAAGGGACACTGAGCTCTGGAAACACCATATATTTT. It is translated as CASGKGTLSSGNTIYF.

CDR3 sequence reads: CASSLARAKQYF. In DNA, the CDR3 is TGTGCCAGCAGCTTAGCCAGGGCTAAGCAGTATTTT. This chain links TRBV7-2 with TRBJ2-3; TRBD1 might be the D (5 bases). CDR1 and CDR2 (germline): SGHTA, FQGNSA. CDR3 size: 12 residues. V gave up 0 bases and J gave up 11 bases, with 9 bases separating them.

This clonotype was counted at least ten times. V gene TRBV20-1 combines with J gene TRBJ1-5, with D possibly matching TRBD1 (6 bases). Germline values: CDR1 DFQATT, CDR2 SNEGSKA (reference sequence). The germline V and J ends were trimmed by 3 bases and 0 bases, with 18 bases remaining between them. The CDR3 covers 17 residues. The CDR3 DNA reads as TGCAGTGCTAGTGGGGTCCCAGGGGAAAATAGCAATCAGCCCCAGCATTTT. Translated, it gives CSASGVPGENSNQPQHF.

The chain employs TRBV27 and TRBJ2-7; no clear D. CDR3 size: 15 residues. The germline gives CDR1 MNHEY, CDR2 SMNVEV (reference sequence). Between the trimmed V and J ends, which lost 3 bases and 3 bases, there was a span of 15 bases. CDR3 nucleotide sequence: TGTGCCAGCAGTTTTAAATGGACCCCTAACTACGAGCAGTACTTC. It translates to CASSFKWTPNYEQYF.